This note documents a single T cell receptor (beta chain) sequence. This record belongs to a study of blood T cell repertoires in COVID-19. The CDR3 sequence is 10 residues long. Germline CDR1 reads MNHEY; CDR2 reads SVGAGI. Trimming stripped 4 bases from V and 6 bases from J, with 3 bases between. Sequencing was performed with immunoSEQ multiplex PCR; in TCRdb, only in-frame clones are kept and a portion is missing. The table records hundreds of thousands of clones, approximately 86% of them present only once. The chain couples TRBV6-5 to TRBJ1-1; D is ambiguous. The TCR comes from a woman aged 40-49 years with acute COVID-19. What was sequenced was PBMCs or T cells enriched from blood (not recorded which). This chain's CDR3 is CASSSAEAFF. The CDR3 region has the DNA TGTGCCAGCAGTTCAGCTGAAGCTTTCTTT.